Included here is one TCR beta chain sequence, with context. Its specificity is unknown. This sample was included in a study of OX40 agonist ivuxolimab in advanced cancers. As for the study in general: Ivuxolimab was delivered to patients intravenously every 2 weeks at doses spanning 0.01 to 10 mg/kg. Study-level findings and limits: On average, a greater number of expanded clones characterised CD8+ T cells relative to CD4+.

Trimming took off 7 bases at V and 0 bases at J, with 12 bases between the two ends. The CDR3 runs to 14 residues. Germline V gene data show CDR1 as MNHEY and CDR2 as SMNVEV (reference sequence). The data were produced by immunoSEQ multiplex PCR, yet TCRdb's version contains in-frame clones alone and is incomplete. This table holds roughly 67,000 clones, around 86% found once. At baseline, cycle 4 day 1, and cycle 7 day 1, blood was sampled. This clonotype originated in an adult with an advanced solid tumor such as melanoma, head and neck, liver or kidney cancer. The rearrangement joins TRBV27 to TRBJ1-1; possibly TRBD1 for D (5 bases). This sample comprised CD4+ or CD8+ T cells sorted from blood, obtained in a trial of the OX40 agonist ivuxolimab. CDR3 sequence: CASTPRGLNTEAFF. CDR3 bases: TGTGCCAGCACCCCTAGGGGTCTGAACACTGAAGCTTTCTTT.